Listed here are 23 T cell receptor beta chains from one sample, sequenced in a study of shared clonotypes between healthy human individuals. Only in-frame clones appear in the TCRdb table, and some are missing; sequencing was by immunoSEQ multiplex PCR. The sample lists some 2,100,000 clones; about 94% were seen once. Sequenced material: naive CD4+ T cells sorted from blood. Indicated subset: CD45RA+ positively selected. The receptors shown here come from a man between 18 and 35 years old in good health.

Regarding this clone: The sample contains more than one DNA sequence encoding this CDR3. The J gene is TRBJ2-5, the V gene TRBV5-1, with TRBD2 matching over 14 bases. V was clipped by 4 bases and J by 4 bases; unmatched bases: 3. This CDR3 spans 15 amino acids. Germline V gene lookup returns CDR1 SGHRS and CDR2 YFSETQ. Here the CDR3 DNA reads TGCGCCAGCAGCCCGGGACTAGCGGGGGCAGAGACCCAGTACTTC. It encodes CASSPGLAGAETQYF.

The chain employs TRBV6-5 and TRBJ1-3, with no clear D. The germline V gene has CDR1 MNHEY and CDR2 SVGAGI. The V end lost 7 bases, the J end lost 0 bases, and 10 bases lay between the germline ends. The CDR3 contains 14 residues. The DNA for the CDR3 is TGTGCCAGCACCACGCAGGTCTCTGGAAACACCATATATTTT. Translating it yields CASTTQVSGNTIYF.

This clone occurred once. The chain combines TRBV20-1 with TRBJ1-2; D is ambiguous. The germline gives CDR1 DFQATT, CDR2 SNEGSKA (reference sequence). Trimming took 7 bases from V and 7 from J, leaving 10 bases between them. The CDR3 is made up of 10 amino acids. The CDR3 nucleotides read TGCAGTGGCTTGAGGGTTGGCTACACCTTC. The encoded protein is CSGLRVGYTF.

V and J are TRBV5-1 and TRBJ1-1; D is unresolved. V lost 0 bases and J lost 3, with 12 bases in between. Germline CDR1 is SGHRS and CDR2 is YFSETQ. This CDR3 contains 15 residues. Here the CDR3 DNA reads TGCGCCAGCAGCTTGGCGGAGAGTGGCCACACTGAAGCTTTCTTT. Residues: CASSLAESGHTEAFF.

The V call is TRBV6-6, the J call TRBJ1-2, with 8 bases identical to TRBD1. With 7 bases clipped from V and 4 bases from J, the junction kept 8 bases outside the gene matches. CDR3 length: 14 residues. Germline assignment: CDR1 MNHNY and CDR2 SVGAGI (reference sequence). The CDR3 is CASISGGASYGYTF. The CDR3, as DNA: TGTGCCAGCATTTCAGGGGGCGCGAGCTATGGCTACACCTTC.

A few counts support this clone. The chain recombines TRBV29-1 with TRBJ2-2, with D tentatively TRBD2 (6 bases). This CDR3 region has 17 residues. Per germline, CDR1 SQVTM and CDR2 ANQGSEA. V lost 6 bases and J lost 0, with 20 bases in between. CDR3 nucleotide sequence: TGCAGCGTCCAACCTTTAGGGAGCGGGCCGAACACCGGGGAGCTGTTTTTT. Its protein is CSVQPLGSGPNTGELFF.

The J gene is TRBJ1-2, the V gene TRBV4-1, with a possible D match to TRBD1 (5 bases). The V gene lost 0 bases and the J gene lost 4 bases, with 15 bases spanning the gap. The CDR3 runs 16 residues. Germline-derived CDR1 and CDR2 are MGHRA and YSYEKL. The CDR3 nucleotides are TGCGCCAGCAGCCAAGAAGGGCAGGGAGATCTCTATGGCTACACCTTC. The encoded protein is CASSQEGQGDLYGYTF.

V is TRBV27 and J is TRBJ1-5; TRBD1 matches at 10 bases. The CDR3 runs 18 residues. The V and J ends lost 6 bases and 0 bases, in that order; junction bases with no gene match: 11. The V gene's germline CDR1 is MNHEY and CDR2 SMNVEV (reference sequence). Here the CDR3 reads CASSPGTGVGSSNQPQHF. CDR3 nucleotide sequence: TGTGCCAGCAGCCCCGGGACAGGGGTGGGAAGTAGCAATCAGCCCCAGCATTTT.

The gene calls are TRBV5-1 and TRBJ2-1, with D perhaps matching TRBD2 (5 bases). Per germline, CDR1 SGHRS and CDR2 YFSETQ. The CDR3 covers 14 residues. Between the trimmed V and J ends, which lost 0 bases and 8 bases, there was a span of 12 bases. Here the CDR3 reads CASSLGGLWDEQFF. CDR3 DNA sequence: TGCGCCAGCAGCTTGGGAGGACTCTGGGATGAGCAGTTCTTC.

The CDR3 sequence is CSVIRTMNTEAFF. CDR3 nucleotides: TGCAGCGTTATACGGACGATGAACACTGAAGCTTTCTTT. This sequence joins TRBV29-1 and TRBJ1-1, with unresolved D. Deletions cut 5 bases from V and 0 bases from J, with 10 bases between. The CDR3 is 13 amino acids. Germline V lookup: CDR1 SQVTM, CDR2 ANQGSEA.

This clone was picked up one time. CDR3 in amino acids: CSAAGETEQYF. The DNA of the CDR3 is TGCAGTGCTGCGGGGGAAACCGAGCAGTACTTC. The V call is TRBV20-1, the J call TRBJ2-7, with TRBD2 matching over 7 bases. CDR1 is DFQATT and CDR2 is SNEGSKA in the germline V gene (reference sequence). CDR3 size: 11 residues. V lost 5 bases and J lost 6; bases outside the gene matches: 4.

About this clone itself: This specimen includes other DNA sequences encoding the same CDR3. This chain links TRBV5-1 with TRBJ2-2, with D possibly being TRBD2 (5 bases). Germline V gives CDR1 SGHRS, CDR2 YFSETQ. V was shortened by 0 bases and J by 6 bases, with 9 bases between the two germline ends. The CDR3 is made up of 14 amino acids. The CDR3 spells CASSLVPGSGELFF. The CDR3 DNA reads TGCGCCAGCAGCTTGGTGCCGGGATCCGGGGAGCTGTTTTTT.

This chain uses TRBV19 with TRBJ1-3; 8 bases line up with TRBD1. Looked up from germline, CDR1 is LNHDA and CDR2 is SQIVND (reference sequence). The CDR3 covers 13 residues. Trimming removed 9 bases from V and 4 bases from J; junction bases left unmatched: 5. The CDR3 nucleotides read TGTGCCAGCGGGACAGGAGGGGGAAACACCATATATTTT. It yields the protein CASGTGGGNTIYF.

This clone was seen only once. The genes are TRBV25-1 and TRBJ2-2, with D perhaps matching TRBD1 or TRBD2 (5 bases each). CDR3 size: 17 residues. Germline V gene data show CDR1 as MGHDK and CDR2 as SYGVNS. V gave up 4 bases and J gave up 4 bases, with 19 bases separating them. The CDR3 nucleotides read TGTGCCAGCAGTGCAGGGACGTTCCACACTAGCACCGGGGAGCTGTTTTTT. Translating gives CASSAGTFHTSTGELFF.

About this clone: This CDR3 is also generated by other DNA sequences in the sample. The rearrangement uses TRBV18 and TRBJ1-2, with D possibly being TRBD1 (6 bases). CDR1 and CDR2 from the germline V gene are KGHSH and LQKENI. The CDR3 runs to 14 residues. Trimming pared 3 bases from V and 4 bases from J, leaving 12 bases between. This CDR3 reads CASSPSQGSYGYTF. The CDR3 DNA follows: TGTGCCAGCTCACCTTCCCAGGGGAGCTATGGCTACACCTTC.

The chain carries TRBV15 and TRBJ1-3, with 10 positions matching TRBD1. Germline V gene sequence: CDR1 LNHNV, CDR2 YYDKDF (reference sequence). Trimming took 1 base from V and 0 from J; bases not matched to a gene: 12. This CDR3 comprises 20 residues. The CDR3 DNA is TGTGCCACCAGCAGAGGGTCCCGGGACAGGGGAACCTACTCTGGAAACACCATATATTTT. This translates into CATSRGSRDRGTYSGNTIYF.

This chain connects TRBV6-5 to TRBJ2-7; 8 bases match TRBD1. The length of the CDR3 is 13 residues. V lost 7 bases and J lost 2; bases outside the gene matches: 4. Germline loops: CDR1 MNHEY, CDR2 SVGAGI. For the CDR3, the DNA is TGTGCCAGCAAAAACAGGGGGACCTACGAGCAGTACTTC. Encoded protein: CASKNRGTYEQYF.

The V call is TRBV29-1, the J call TRBJ1-4; D is unclear. The CDR3 totals 13 residues. Trimming pared 2 bases from V and 8 bases from J, leaving 12 bases between. CDR1 is SQVTM and CDR2 is ANQGSEA in the germline V gene. CDR3 coding DNA: TGCAGCGTTGAACGGCAGGTAGGGGAAAAACTGTTTTTT. Protein: CSVERQVGEKLFF.

Turning to this clone: Distinct nucleotide sequences in the sample also encode this CDR3. CDR3 protein: CASSVDGGEQYF. CDR3 DNA sequence: TGTGCCAGCAGCGTAGACGGGGGCGAGCAGTACTTC. The chain joins TRBV9 to TRBJ2-7, with D perhaps matching TRBD2 (6 bases). In germline, CDR1 is SGDLS, CDR2 YYNGEE. This CDR3 has 12 amino acids. Trimming removed 0 bases from V and 6 bases from J, with 7 bases in between.

The J gene is TRBJ2-5, the V gene TRBV5-4; 7 nucleotides line up with TRBD1. Germline V gene lookup returns CDR1 SGHNT and CDR2 YYREEE (reference sequence). There are 17 residues in the CDR3. The J segment lost 0 bases and the V segment lost 4 bases, leaving 12 bases of the junction unmatched. The CDR3 bases are TGTGCCAGCAGCCGACCTACAGGGGCGACAGACCAAGAGACCCAGTACTTC. Its protein is CASSRPTGATDQETQYF.

Concerning this clone: Because it lacks the conserved phenylalanine or tryptophan at the end, this CDR3 is likely a read error. It is unclear where the CDR3 begins or ends on the DNA, so no DNA is shown, and the CDR3 is as TCRdb lists it. The gene calls are TRBV27 and TRBJ1-2. The CDR3 has 8 residues if both end residues are counted. Per germline, CDR1 MNHEY and CDR2 SMNVEV (reference sequence). The CDR3 is CASSCGGP.

The chain carries TRBV7-2 and TRBJ2-3; 8 bases align to TRBD2. Per the germline V gene, CDR1 is SGHTA and CDR2 is FQGNSA. This CDR3 has 18 amino acids. The trim removed 6 bases at V and 2 bases at J, leaving 16 bases unmatched. The chain's CDR3 is CASSYTTSGKSITDTQYF. CDR3 bases: TGTGCCAGCAGTTATACCACTAGCGGAAAGTCCATCACAGATACGCAGTATTTT.

V and J are TRBV27 and TRBJ1-4; D is unclear. CDR1 is MNHEY, CDR2 SMNVEV, per germline (reference sequence). There are 13 residues in the CDR3. Trimming removed 6 bases from V and 7 bases from J, with 12 bases in between. CDR3 nucleotides: TGTGCCAGCAGGGGTTTCCAACGTGAAAAACTGTTTTTT. This gives the protein CASRGFQREKLFF.